This T cell receptor beta chain emerged from a study of CXCR3-negative and CXCR3-positive naive CD8 T cells. Study-level background: Overall TRB read output was 120 million to 150 million, and each library contained about 1.5 +/- 0.3 million reads. Overall study findings and caveats: When CXCR3-positive naive cells were set against CXCR3-negative naive cells, the former had more hydrophobic TRB CDR3s. Whereas both naive subsets had comparably high diversity, memory CD8+ cells had much lower diversity. The study found that naive CXCR3-negative and CXCR3-positive cells shared TRBV-TRBJ usage, while memory cells differed.

The method, 5' RACE with UMI labels, was used to prepare the TRB cDNA libraries. TCRdb reprocessed the 5' RACE reads and stores each CDR3 protein as one record, lacking DNA. The repertoire table contains over 70,000 distinct CDR3 sequences. Note on this clonotype: Antigen unknown.

The sequenced material came from naive CXCR3+ CD8+ T cells from blood. The sample's subset: CD45RO-CCR7+CD27+CD95- naive CD8+ T cells expressing CXCR3 (TNR3+). The receptor was isolated from a human donor in good health. Some clones in this sample may be carry-over from other donors' samples.

This CDR3 is CASSWTPGGGGNEKLFF. The V and J genes are TRBV28 and TRBJ1-4; TCRdb gives TRBD1 as the D gene, but with no DNA this cannot be confirmed. This CDR3 spans 17 amino acids. The germline V gene encodes CDR1 MDHEN and CDR2 SYDVKM.